A single sample gave rise to the 30 T cell receptor beta chains below, sequenced in a study of long-term antiretroviral therapy in people with HIV. Investigators performed immunoSEQ version v3.0 at survey level. Libraries were prepared by immunoSEQ multiplex PCR; TCRdb keeps only in-frame clonotypes and omits some of them. The profile shows around 26,000 clones, approximately 80% of them singletons. This specimen consisted of unsorted PBMCs, obtained 3 years after starting antiretroviral therapy. All receptors derive from a man in his forties or fifties with HIV.

This clone was counted between two and nine times. V and J are TRBV29-1 and TRBJ2-2, with TRBD2 matching over 8 bases. The CDR3 extends over 17 amino acids. Germline values: CDR1 SQVTM, CDR2 ANQGSEA. V lost 5 bases and J lost 2; bases outside the gene matches: 13. CDR3 coding DNA: TGCAGCGTTACACACTCAAGAGCGGGAGATAACACCGGGGAGCTGTTTTTT. This translates into CSVTHSRAGDNTGELFF.

V and J are TRBV7-3 and TRBJ2-1, with 9 bases that match TRBD1. Germline V CDR1 and CDR2: SGHTA, FQGTGA. V shed 3 bases and J 6 bases; nucleotides not matched to a gene: 0. The CDR3 extends over 13 amino acids. CDR3 bases: TGTGCCAGCAGCTTGACAGGGGGCAATGAGCAGTTCTTC. This translates into CASSLTGGNEQFF.

The genes are TRBV6-5 and TRBJ1-1, with D tentatively TRBD1 (5 bases). Per the germline V gene, CDR1 is MNHEY and CDR2 is SVGAGI. The CDR3 is 14 residues long. V was shortened by 0 bases and J by 5 bases, with 10 bases between the two germline ends. The CDR3 is CASSYSGGATEAFF. The CDR3 region has the DNA TGTGCCAGCAGTTACTCGGGGGGAGCTACTGAAGCTTTCTTT.

This chain connects TRBV4-1 to TRBJ2-7; D gene uncertain. Between the trimmed V and J ends, which lost 1 base and 3 bases, there was a span of 7 bases. Germline V gene sequence: CDR1 MGHRA, CDR2 YSYEKL. This CDR3 has 13 residues. The CDR3, as DNA: TGCGCCAGCAGCCAAGCCCTTAACTACGAGCAGTACTTC. It yields the protein CASSQALNYEQYF.

This rearrangement joins TRBV6-6 to TRBJ2-1, with TRBD1 identical over 7 bases. In germline, CDR1 is MNHNY, CDR2 SVGAGI (reference sequence). The CDR3 spans 15 residues. Losses at the gene ends were 2 bases for V and 4 bases for J; bases not matched to a gene: 5. The CDR3 sequence: CASSYKGTVYNEQFF. The CDR3, as DNA: TGTGCCAGCAGTTACAAGGGGACAGTTTACAATGAGCAGTTCTTC.

V is TRBV6-6 and J is TRBJ1-1; 8 bases fit TRBD1. Germline CDR1 MNHNY, CDR2 SVGAGI (reference sequence). The length of the CDR3 is 16 residues. The J segment lost 1 base and the V segment lost 5 bases, leaving 9 bases of the junction unmatched. In nucleotides, the CDR3 is TGTGCCAGCAGTACACCGAACAGGGGGACGAACACTGAAGCTTTCTTT. Amino acids: CASSTPNRGTNTEAFF.

The chain uses TRBV30 and TRBJ2-2, with a possible D match to TRBD2 (6 bases). The V end lost 0 bases, the J end lost 5 bases, and 22 bases lay between the germline ends. The CDR3 is 18 amino acids. Germline V gives CDR1 GTSNPN, CDR2 SVGIG (reference sequence). CDR3 DNA: TGTGCCTGGAGTGTACTCGGGGGAATCGCGAGAGGGACCGGGGAGCTGTTTTTT. Translation gives CAWSVLGGIARGTGELFF. Together with reference TRBV30 and TRBJ2-2, the CDR3 gives the full variable domain: SQTIHQWPATLVQPVGSPLSLECTVEGTSNPNLYWYRQAAGRGLQLLFYSVGIGQISSEVPQNLSASRPQDRQFILSSKKLLLSDSGFYLCAWSVLGGIARGTGELFFGEGSRLTVL.

The chain has TRBV11-3 and TRBJ2-1; D possibly uses TRBD1 or TRBD2 (6 bases each). The V end lost 0 bases, the J end lost 4 bases, and 13 bases lay between the germline ends. The CDR3 extends over 16 amino acids. Germline assignment: CDR1 SGHNT and CDR2 YENEEA. The CDR3 loop is CASSLEGAGLYNEQFF. In DNA, the CDR3 is TGTGCCAGCAGCTTAGAGGGGGCGGGATTATACAATGAGCAGTTCTTC.

The chain recombines TRBV23-1 with TRBJ2-5, with D tentatively TRBD1 or TRBD2 (6 bases each). TRBV23-1 is reported as an ORF; its role is uncertain. V was pared by 0 bases and J by 5 bases, with 13 bases between. The CDR3 contains 15 residues. In DNA, the CDR3 is TGCGCCAGCAGTCAATCGGTACGGGGGCCTGAGACCCAGTACTTC. Its protein is CASSQSVRGPETQYF.

The chain has TRBV28 and TRBJ1-3; D gene uncertain. CDR3 length equals 15 residues. The germline CDR1 and CDR2 sequences are MDHEN and SYDVKM. Trimming removed 5 bases from V and 0 bases from J, with 11 bases in between. The CDR3 DNA is TGTGCCAGCAGTCCCCAGGTGGACTCTGGAAACACCATATATTTT. Translation: CASSPQVDSGNTIYF.

The chain links TRBV19 to TRBJ1-4, with D unresolved. In germline, CDR1 is LNHDA, CDR2 SQIVND (reference sequence). This CDR3 has 11 residues. V was pared by 3 bases and J by 7 bases, with 3 bases between. CDR3 DNA: TGTGCCAGTAGTATGCGTGAAAAACTGTTTTTT. Translating gives CASSMREKLFF.

This rearrangement joins TRBV28 to TRBJ2-5; TRBD2 aligns across 14 bases. Germline CDR1 reads MDHEN; CDR2 reads SYDVKM. The CDR3 sequence is 16 residues long. Germline trimming cut 6 bases from V and 4 bases from J; bases unmatched to any gene: 7. The CDR3 DNA follows: TGTGCCAGCAGCCTTTCCGGGACTAGCGGGGGAGAGACCCAGTACTTC. This gives the protein CASSLSGTSGGETQYF.

The rearrangement joins TRBV20-1 to TRBJ2-1; D uncertain. The CDR3 consists of 11 residues. The V gene's germline CDR1 is DFQATT and CDR2 SNEGSKA (reference sequence). Trimming took 2 bases from V and 6 from J, leaving 5 bases between them. In nucleotides, the CDR3 is TGCAGTGCTAGACGCCTCAATGAGCAGTTCTTC. Its protein is CSARRLNEQFF.

The gene calls are TRBV9 and TRBJ2-2, with 12 bases fitting TRBD2. The CDR3 sequence is 20 residues long. Unmatched junction bases numbered 10, after V lost 0 bases and J lost 1 base. Germline values: CDR1 SGDLS, CDR2 YYNGEE. In nucleotides, the CDR3 is TGTGCCAGCAGCGTAGACCCTCTAGCGGGAGGGCCTTGGAACACCGGGGAGCTGTTTTTT. Its protein product is CASSVDPLAGGPWNTGELFF.

The chain has TRBV5-1 and TRBJ1-2; 12 bases match TRBD1. J was trimmed by 9 bases and V by 0 bases; bases with no gene match: 15. Germline CDR1 SGHRS, CDR2 YFSETQ. This CDR3 region has 18 residues. The CDR3 coding sequence is TGCGCCAGCAGCTTGGCCGTGGGACAGGGGGCTCACCCCCGGAGCTACACCTTC. Amino acids: CASSLAVGQGAHPRSYTF.

This clone was recorded only once. This rearrangement joins TRBV11-2 to TRBJ2-5, with TRBD2 matching over 9 bases. Per germline, CDR1 SGHAT and CDR2 FQNNGV. The CDR3 has 17 residues. The ends lost 6 bases at V and 2 bases at J; junction bases unmatched: 13. In DNA, the CDR3 is TGTGCCAGCAGAGACTTATTTTCTCTAGCGGGACAAGAGACCCAGTACTTC. This translates into CASRDLFSLAGQETQYF.

The V and J genes are TRBV5-1 and TRBJ1-2; the match to TRBD1 covers 7 bases. This CDR3 is 17 amino acids long. Germline loops: CDR1 SGHRS, CDR2 YFSETQ. V was pared by 3 bases and J by 0 bases, with 11 bases of the junction left unmatched. CDR3: CASSSAGTALTNYGYTF. DNA of the CDR3: TGCGCCAGCAGCTCAGCCGGGACAGCTTTGACTAACTATGGCTACACCTTC.

V is TRBV11-2 and J is TRBJ2-7; D is unclear. Per the germline V gene, CDR1 is SGHAT and CDR2 is FQNNGV. The CDR3 extends over 12 amino acids. The V and J ends lost 7 bases and 2 bases respectively, with 9 bases between them. The CDR3 reads CASTEETYEQYF. The CDR3 DNA follows: TGTGCCAGCACCGAGGAGACCTACGAGCAGTACTTC.

The chain is built from TRBV5-1 and TRBJ2-2, with D uncertain. Germline loops: CDR1 SGHRS, CDR2 YFSETQ. The CDR3 is 15 residues long. Trimming took 2 bases from V and 5 from J, leaving 13 bases between them. The CDR3 bases are TGCGCCAGCAGCTTCAGACTTGAGGAAACCGGGGAGCTGTTTTTT. This encodes CASSFRLEETGELFF.

The chain joins TRBV6-6 to TRBJ1-2; D unresolved. The length of the CDR3 is 16 residues. V lost 2 bases, J lost 0 bases, and 13 bases lay in between. Per the germline V gene, CDR1 is MNHNY and CDR2 is SVGAGI (reference sequence). CDR3 amino acids: CASSYLSGFPNYGYTF. The CDR3 DNA follows: TGTGCCAGCAGTTACCTTTCGGGGTTCCCTAACTATGGCTACACCTTC.

The CDR3 sequence: CASSLGGAGTDTQYF. The CDR3 DNA reads TGTGCCAGCAGCTTGGGGGGCGCAGGGACAGATACGCAGTATTTT. The chain has TRBV7-2 and TRBJ2-3; D possibly matches TRBD1 or TRBD2 (6 bases each). Germline V gives CDR1 SGHTA, CDR2 FQGNSA. The V end was cut by 3 bases, the J end by 3 bases, with 13 bases between. This CDR3 spans 15 amino acids. Together with reference TRBV7-2 and TRBJ2-3, the CDR3 gives the full variable domain: GAGVSQSPSNKVTEKGKDVELRCDPISGHTALYWYRQSLGQGLEFLIYFQGNSAPDKSGLPSDRFSAERTGGSVSTLTIQRTQQEDSAVYLCASSLGGAGTDTQYFGPGTRLTVL.

The V and J genes are TRBV10-3 and TRBJ2-3; 11 bases map to TRBD1. Germline CDR1 reads ENHRY; CDR2 reads SYGVKD. Trimming took 4 bases from V and 2 from J; bases not matched to a gene: 8. The CDR3 loop spans 17 amino acids. This CDR3 reads CAISAPGQGAPTDTQYF. Here the CDR3 DNA reads TGTGCCATCAGTGCGCCAGGACAGGGGGCGCCCACAGATACGCAGTATTTT.

The chain's CDR3 is CASSEASPDQGEKLFF. Written as DNA, the CDR3 is TGTGCCAGCAGTGAAGCGTCCCCAGACCAGGGGGAAAAACTGTTTTTT. The chain combines TRBV2 with TRBJ1-4; D may be TRBD1 (6 bases). Germline CDR1 and CDR2: SNHLY and FYNNEI. V was cut by 0 bases and J by 8 bases, with 16 bases left in between. The CDR3 has 16 amino acids.

The rearrangement uses TRBV1 and TRBJ2-2; no DNA check was done on the table's D call, TRBD2. TRBV1 is a pseudogene locus. The CDR3 is made up of 14 amino acids. The CDR3 sequence is CTSSQVPSHGELFF. CDR3 DNA sequence: TGCACCAGCAGCCAAGTCCCTAGTCACGGGGAGCTGTTTTTT.

The chain employs TRBV18 and TRBJ1-3; 11 positions agree with TRBD1. This CDR3 spans 16 amino acids. Per the germline V gene, CDR1 is KGHSH and CDR2 is LQKENI. The junction had 1 base not matched to a gene; V was cut back by 0 bases and J by 3 bases. CDR3 sequence reads: CASSPPGTGGGNTIYF. For the CDR3, the DNA is TGTGCCAGCTCACCACCCGGGACAGGGGGTGGAAACACCATATATTTT.

In its sample, this clone was seen once. The chain recombines TRBV6-4 with TRBJ2-3; D gene ambiguous. Deletions cut 4 bases from V and 4 bases from J, with 9 bases between. The CDR3 spans 13 residues. Germline V gene data show CDR1 as MRHNA and CDR2 as SNTAGT. CDR3 DNA: TGTGCCAGCAGTGTCGCCCCCTCAGATACGCAGTATTTT. Translating gives CASSVAPSDTQYF.

A single count supports this clone. The gene calls are TRBV10-3 and TRBJ1-2; D perhaps matches TRBD1 (6 bases). Germline V lookup: CDR1 ENHRY, CDR2 SYGVKD. V lost 3 bases and J lost 8, with 13 bases in between. The CDR3 sequence is 13 residues long. CDR3 sequence: CAISDPGARGYTF. The CDR3 DNA is TGTGCCATCAGTGACCCAGGGGCGAGGGGCTACACCTTC.

V and J are TRBV25-1 and TRBJ2-2; D not resolved. CDR3 length: 15 amino acids. Trimming removed 1 base at V and 2 bases at J, with 8 bases between. Germline CDR1 is MGHDK and CDR2 is SYGVNS. The chain's CDR3 is CASSELRHNTGELFF. The CDR3 nucleotides are TGTGCCAGCAGTGAATTAAGGCATAACACCGGGGAGCTGTTTTTT.

V gene TRBV9 combines with J gene TRBJ2-1, with 9 bases aligning to TRBD2. The CDR3 totals 17 residues. V dropped 3 bases and J dropped 3; count of bases not matched to a gene: 10. Germline-derived CDR1 and CDR2 are SGDLS and YYNGEE. CDR3 nucleotide sequence: TGTGCCAGCAGCGCTTCCCTTTTAGCGGGGGTCTACAATGAGCAGTTCTTC. It is translated as CASSASLLAGVYNEQFF.

The V and J genes are TRBV19 and TRBJ2-2, with D possibly matching TRBD2 (6 bases). The V end was cut by 3 bases, the J end by 5 bases, with 13 bases between. Germline lookup yields CDR1 LNHDA and CDR2 SQIVND (reference sequence). CDR3 size: 15 residues. CDR3 sequence: CASSMKRAGTGELFF. The CDR3 DNA sequence: TGTGCCAGTAGTATGAAGCGGGCTGGTACCGGGGAGCTGTTTTTT. Full variable domain (outside the CDR3, taken from reference TRBV19 and TRBJ2-2): DGGITQSPKYLFRKEGQNVTLSCEQNLNHDAMYWYRQDPGQGLRLIYYSQIVNDFQKGDIAEGYSVSREKKESFPLTVTSAQKNPTAFYLCASSMKRAGTGELFFGEGSRLTVL.